Each of the 21 T cell receptor beta chains below was sequenced from the same sample in a study of control samples from healthy donors and cancer patients (TCRdb year 2020). Library preparation used the immunoSEQ multiplex PCR assay. The table comes from immuneACCESS by way of TCRdb, which keeps in-frame sequences with V and J called. Part of the clones is missing from these tables; in studies checked, under half for an unresolved V gene and the rest for unknown reasons. The sample profile shows some 200,000 clones; roughly nine tenths of them were found once. The ten top clones hold 1.5% of the sample. The sample was blood. The origin of the receptors is a woman aged 25 to 39 in good health.

The chain uses TRBV6-5 and TRBJ2-7; no definite D call. Germline values: CDR1 MNHEY, CDR2 SVGAGI. Trimming cost V 6 bases and J 3 bases, with 15 bases left between them. The CDR3 runs 14 residues. The CDR3 DNA reads TGTGCCAGCAGCCGACTCGTTCAGGTCTACGAGCAGTACTTC. Its protein product is CASSRLVQVYEQYF.

The chain employs TRBV7-9 and TRBJ1-6; the match to TRBD1 covers 10 bases. CDR3 length: 16 residues. CDR1 is SEHNR and CDR2 is FQNEAQ in the germline V gene (reference sequence). V lost 3 bases to trimming and J lost 7 bases; unmatched junction nucleotides: 6. The CDR3 DNA reads as TGTGCCAGCAGCTTGGGACAGGGGCGGGGAAATTCACCCCTCCACTTT. Translation gives CASSLGQGRGNSPLHF.

The genes are TRBV6-2 or TRBV6-3 and TRBJ2-2; 14 bases line up with TRBD2. The germline V gene encodes CDR1 MNHEY and CDR2 SVGEGT. CDR3 length equals 18 residues. V dropped 5 bases and J dropped 1; count of bases not matched to a gene: 6. The CDR3 here is CASSAGLAGEWNTGELFF. CDR3 nucleotides: TGTGCCAGCAGTGCGGGACTAGCGGGAGAGTGGAACACCGGGGAGCTGTTTTTT.

The rearrangement joins TRBV6-5 to TRBJ1-2; D uncertain. V was clipped by 4 bases and J by 2 bases, with 8 bases between them. CDR1 is MNHEY, CDR2 SVGAGI, per germline. CDR3 length equals 13 residues. The CDR3: CASSSVGNYGYTF. The CDR3 DNA follows: TGTGCCAGCAGTTCGGTAGGGAACTATGGCTACACCTTC.

V and J are TRBV5-1 and TRBJ1-4, with a weak D call TRBD1 (5 bases). V lost 2 bases to trimming and J lost 5 bases, with 7 bases between them. This CDR3 has 13 residues. Per the germline V gene, CDR1 is SGHRS and CDR2 is YFSETQ. The CDR3 sequence: CASSFRQNEKLFF. CDR3 sequence (DNA): TGCGCCAGCAGCTTCCGACAGAATGAAAAACTGTTTTTT.

The chain is built from TRBV18 and TRBJ2-7; D may be TRBD2 (5 bases). Germline V lookup: CDR1 KGHSH, CDR2 LQKENI. Trimming removed 2 bases at V and 2 bases at J, with 10 bases between. The length of the CDR3 is 14 residues. The CDR3 spells CASSPDEGTYEQYF. The CDR3 DNA reads as TGTGCCAGCTCACCAGACGAGGGAACCTACGAGCAGTACTTC.

This chain uses TRBV5-6 with TRBJ1-4, with a tentative D call TRBD1 (6 bases). V was trimmed by 2 bases and J by 8 bases, leaving 22 bases between them. Germline CDR1 is SGHDT and CDR2 is YYEEEE. CDR3 length: 17 residues. The CDR3 sequence is CASSFRGGFVLREKLFF. The CDR3 region has the DNA TGTGCCAGCAGCTTCAGAGGGGGTTTCGTCCTTCGGGAAAAACTGTTTTTT.

This chain uses TRBV25-1 with TRBJ1-5; D is possibly TRBD1 (5 bases). The CDR3 is made up of 14 amino acids. V lost 2 bases and J 7 bases, leaving 12 bases between the germline ends. CDR1 is MGHDK, CDR2 SYGVNS, per germline. CDR3 protein: CASSEVGGGQPQHF. The CDR3 nucleotides are TGTGCCAGCAGTGAAGTTGGGGGAGGGCAGCCCCAGCATTTT.

The chain carries TRBV28 and TRBJ1-5; 8 bases align to TRBD1. There are 16 residues in the CDR3. J gave up 7 bases and V 1 base, and 9 bases lay outside the gene matches. Germline CDR1 reads MDHEN; CDR2 reads SYDVKM. CDR3 nucleotide sequence: TGTGCCAGCAGTTTATCTCCAGGGGGCGTAGAGCAGCCCCAGCATTTT. This gives the protein CASSLSPGGVEQPQHF.

The V and J genes are TRBV6-4 and TRBJ2-3; 8 nucleotides line up with TRBD1. CDR1 is MRHNA, CDR2 SNTAGT, per germline. The CDR3 is 14 residues long. With V trimmed by 2 bases and J by 5 bases, 3 bases remained unmatched. This chain's CDR3 is CASSDGQGEDTQYF. DNA for the CDR3: TGTGCCAGCAGTGACGGACAGGGTGAAGATACGCAGTATTTT.

The chain uses TRBV12-5 and TRBJ1-1, with TRBD1 matching over 7 bases. Germline V lookup: CDR1 LGHNT, CDR2 FRNRAP. This CDR3 region has 16 residues. V was pared by 2 bases and J by 3 bases, with 9 bases of the junction left unmatched. CDR3 in amino acids: CASGLMTGWGYTEAFF. The CDR3 DNA reads TGTGCTAGTGGTTTGATGACAGGGTGGGGGTACACTGAAGCTTTCTTT.

The rearrangement links TRBV2 to TRBJ2-2, with 7 bases identical to TRBD1. V lost 9 bases, J lost 2 bases, and 6 bases stayed unmatched. The CDR3 has 14 residues. The germline gives CDR1 SNHLY, CDR2 FYNNEI. The CDR3 is CASKRDSNTGELFF. The CDR3 DNA sequence: TGTGCCAGTAAGAGGGACAGTAACACCGGGGAGCTGTTTTTT.

This chain joins TRBV3-1 (or the pseudogene TRBV3-2) and TRBJ2-1, with D possibly TRBD2 on 5 matching bases. CDR3 size: 14 residues. Germline-derived CDR1 and CDR2 are LGHDT and YNNKEL (reference sequence). Trimming stripped 3 bases from V and 6 bases from J, with 12 bases between. The chain's CDR3 is CASSHGLDLNEQFF. CDR3 DNA sequence: TGTGCCAGCAGCCATGGACTGGACCTCAATGAGCAGTTCTTC.

The chain is built from TRBV30 and TRBJ1-2; tentative D call: TRBD1 (6 bases). In germline, CDR1 is GTSNPN, CDR2 SVGIG (reference sequence). V was pared by 4 bases and J by 3 bases, with 9 bases between. The CDR3 extends over 12 amino acids. CDR3 nucleotide sequence: TGTGCCTGGACAGGGGTTGACTATGGCTACACCTTC. Translated, it gives CAWTGVDYGYTF.

A remark on this clone: This sample includes further DNA sequences coding for the same CDR3. The chain is built from TRBV6-2 or TRBV6-3 and TRBJ2-1; D call uncertain. There are 13 residues in the CDR3. Trimming removed 2 bases at V and 4 bases at J, with 6 bases between. CDR1 is MNHEY, CDR2 SVGEGT, per germline. CDR3 nucleotide sequence: TGTGCCAGCAGTTACGGCCCTTACAATGAGCAGTTCTTC. It translates to CASSYGPYNEQFF.

The rearrangement uses TRBV28 and TRBJ1-2; D possibly corresponds to TRBD1 (5 bases). V lost 4 bases to trimming and J lost 4 bases, with 10 bases between them. CDR1 and CDR2 from the germline V gene are MDHEN and SYDVKM. The CDR3 is 13 residues long. This chain's CDR3 is CASSSPGRYGYTF. Here the CDR3 DNA reads TGTGCCAGCAGTTCTCCAGGGCGCTATGGCTACACCTTC.

The V gene is TRBV18, the J gene TRBJ2-6; D uncertain. V gave up 6 bases and J gave up 3 bases, with 12 bases separating them. This CDR3 is built from 15 residues. Germline CDR1 KGHSH, CDR2 LQKENI. Here the CDR3 DNA reads TGTGCCAGCTCCCCCTCGCAGGTTGGGGCCAACGTCCTGACTTTC. Its protein is CASSPSQVGANVLTF. Together with reference TRBV18 and TRBJ2-6, the CDR3 gives the full variable domain: NAGVMQNPRHLVRRRGQEARLRCSPMKGHSHVYWYRQLPEEGLKFMVYLQKENIIDESGMPKERFSAEFPKEGPSILRIQQVVRGDSAAYFCASSPSQVGANVLTFGAGSRLTVL.

The chain combines TRBV7-2 with TRBJ2-1; TRBD2 matches 13 bases. This CDR3 region has 15 residues. The ends lost 5 bases at V and 2 bases at J; junction bases unmatched: 0. Germline-derived CDR1 and CDR2 are SGHTA and FQGNSA. CDR3 protein: CASSGTSGTYNEQFF. The CDR3 region has the DNA TGTGCCAGCAGCGGGACTAGCGGGACCTACAATGAGCAGTTCTTC.

The chain links TRBV4-1 to TRBJ1-1, with D uncertain. The CDR3 spans 15 residues. V dropped 0 bases and J dropped 2 bases, with 10 bases sitting between them. The germline gives CDR1 MGHRA, CDR2 YSYEKL. CDR3 region: CASSQDPQLNTEAFF. CDR3 sequence (DNA): TGCGCCAGCAGCCAAGATCCCCAGTTAAACACTGAAGCTTTCTTT.

V and J are TRBV6-5 and TRBJ1-1; the match to TRBD1 covers 9 bases. Trimming took 8 bases from V and 12 from J; bases not matched to a gene: 13. Germline assignment: CDR1 MNHEY and CDR2 SVGAGI. The CDR3 length is 13 residues. The DNA of the CDR3 is TGTGCCAGCGGACTTACAGGGGGCGCGGGGACTTTCTTT. Translating it yields CASGLTGGAGTFF.

The rearrangement links TRBV29-1 to TRBJ1-1; TRBD1 might be the D (5 bases). Germline V CDR1 and CDR2: SQVTM, ANQGSEA. The CDR3 loop spans 12 amino acids. V was shortened by 3 bases and J by 4 bases, with 9 bases between the two germline ends. CDR3: CSVDRVTTEAFF. The CDR3 DNA reads TGCAGCGTTGACAGGGTGACCACTGAAGCTTTCTTT.